Listed below are T cell receptor beta chains from one sample, sequenced in a study of blood T cell repertoires in COVID-19. Produced via immunoSEQ multiplex PCR; TCRdb's table is partial and in-frame only. The sample consists of about 250,000 clones, more than 75% of them appearing once. The specimen was peripheral blood. The receptors here all came from an elderly woman with COVID-19, enrolled during active disease. Both conserved end residues are part of each CDR3. The D gene is left open where the match is weak. The size field is filled for only some rows; it gives once, few, many or a size class.

d_call	v_call	clone_size	j_call	cdr3_length	cdr3_aa	cdr3_nt
TRBD1	TRBV10-3	-	TRBJ1-4	13	CAIRDRESEKLFF	TGTGCCATCAGGGACAGGGAGAGCGAAAAACTGTTTTTT
-	TRBV7-2	few	TRBJ2-7	16	CASSLVGGGSGYEQYF	TGTGCCAGCAGCTTAGTTGGTGGAGGGTCGGGCTACGAGCAGTACTTC
TRBD1	TRBV27	-	TRBJ1-1	16	CASSFSGGMGNTEAFF	TGTGCCAGCAGTTTTTCAGGGGGCATGGGGAACACTGAAGCTTTCTTT
-	TRBV12-2	-	TRBJ2-1	17	CASRPRPGQVMWGEQFF	TGTGCAAGTCGCCCCCGTCCAGGACAGGTTATGTGGGGTGAGCAGTTCTTC
-	TRBV3-1/TRBV3-2	-	TRBJ1-3	16	CASSQDFRVPGNTIYF	TGTGCCAGCAGCCAAGATTTTCGGGTCCCTGGAAACACCATATATTTT
TRBD1	TRBV18	-	TRBJ1-3	15	CASSPDRGSGNTIYF	TGTGCCAGCTCACCTGACAGGGGCAGCGGAAACACCATATATTTT
TRBD2	TRBV28	once	TRBJ2-1	13	CASGGGAYNEQFF	TGTGCCAGCGGCGGGGGGGCCTACAATGAGCAGTTCTTC
-	TRBV5-1	-	TRBJ1-2	14	CASSPNRVDYGYTF	TGCGCCAGCAGCCCTAACAGGGTAGACTATGGCTACACCTTC
TRBD2	TRBV24-1	once	TRBJ2-1	17	CATSDPGLAGGLSEQFF	TGTGCCACCAGTGATCCAGGACTAGCGGGGGGGCTGAGTGAGCAGTTCTTC
TRBD1	TRBV19	-	TRBJ1-4	14	CASSADRRNEKLFF	TGTGCCAGTAGTGCGGACAGGAGGAATGAAAAACTGTTTTTT
-	TRBV19	once	TRBJ2-5	14	CASSIASGMGTQYF	TGTGCCAGTAGTATAGCTTCGGGGATGGGAACCCAGTACTTC
-	TRBV7-8	-	TRBJ2-2	16	CASSRSRGVNTGELFF	TGTGCCAGCAGCCGGAGCAGGGGGGTGAACACCGGGGAGCTGTTTTTT
-	TRBV19	once	TRBJ1-3	16	CASSPSNQVRGNTIYF	TGTGCCAGTAGCCCGAGTAACCAGGTCCGCGGAAACACCATATATTTT
-	TRBV5-1	-	TRBJ1-1	14	CASSRETSGAEAFF	TGCGCCAGCAGCAGGGAGACCTCTGGGGCTGAAGCTTTCTTT
-	TRBV10-3	-	TRBJ1-2	13	CAISEGVGYGYTF	TGTGCCATCAGTGAAGGGGTCGGCTATGGCTACACCTTC
-	TRBV20-1	-	TRBJ1-1	11	CSARRQTGAFF	TGCAGTGCTAGGAGGCAGACTGGGGCTTTCTTT
-	TRBV6-2/TRBV6-3	-	TRBJ1-2	14	CASSWTVLGGGYTF	TGTGCCAGCAGTTGGACAGTACTGGGTGGTGGCTACACCTTC
TRBD2	TRBV7-9	-	TRBJ2-1	15	CASSSTGGPWNEQFF	TGTGCCAGCAGCTCCACGGGGGGGCCTTGGAATGAGCAGTTCTTC
-	TRBV14	few	TRBJ1-4	13	CASSQAPNEKLFF	TGTGCCAGCAGCCAAGCCCCGAATGAAAAACTGTTTTTT
TRBD2	TRBV12-5	few	TRBJ2-4	19	CASGFPRLAGRLAKNIQYF	TGTGCTAGTGGTTTCCCTCGACTAGCGGGGCGTCTAGCCAAAAACATTCAGTACTTC
TRBD2	TRBV18	-	TRBJ2-7	14	CASSQGLTAYEQYF	TGTGCCAGCTCACAGGGACTAACAGCCTACGAGCAGTACTTC
-	TRBV5-4	-	TRBJ1-2	11	CASSANYGYTF	TGTGCCAGCAGCGCGAATTATGGCTACACCTTC
TRBD1	TRBV5-5	-	TRBJ1-5	17	CASSSGQGGYSNQPQHF	TGTGCCAGCAGCTCGGGACAGGGGGGATATAGCAATCAGCCCCAGCATTTT
TRBD1	TRBV6-5	-	TRBJ1-2	14	CASSRDRVEYGYTF	TGTGCCAGCAGCCGGGACAGGGTAGAGTATGGCTACACCTTC
-	TRBV7-3	-	TRBJ2-1	15	CASSLMAGELNEQFF	TGTGCCAGCAGCTTAATGGCAGGGGAGCTAAATGAGCAGTTCTTC
TRBD1	TRBV18	once	TRBJ1-1	14	CASSPGGQGLEAFF	TGTGCCAGCTCACCCGGGGGACAGGGGCTTGAAGCTTTCTTT
TRBD1	TRBV28	-	TRBJ2-5	13	CASSTGQRGTQYF	TGTGCCAGCAGCACGGGACAGAGGGGGACCCAGTACTTC
TRBD2	TRBV6-2/TRBV6-3	-	TRBJ2-7	18	CASSPLAGTPQSSYEQYF	TGTGCCAGCAGCCCTCTAGCGGGGACGCCCCAGAGCTCCTACGAGCAGTACTTC
TRBD1	TRBV28	-	TRBJ1-5	15	CASSFRQGRNQPQHF	TGTGCCAGCAGTTTTCGACAGGGACGCAATCAGCCCCAGCATTTT
-	TRBV28	-	TRBJ1-1	14	CASSYGGGNTEAFF	TGTGCCAGCAGTTACGGGGGAGGAAACACTGAAGCTTTCTTT
-	TRBV7-2	-	TRBJ2-3	16	CASSLWAGGYTDTQYF	TGTGCCAGCAGCTTATGGGCAGGGGGGTACACAGATACGCAGTATTTT
TRBD2	TRBV7-2	-	TRBJ2-1	14	CATKRGVSYNEQFF	TGTGCCACCAAGCGGGGGGTCTCCTACAATGAGCAGTTCTTC
TRBD1	TRBV19	few	TRBJ1-1	15	CASGIPGQGNTEAFF	TGTGCCAGTGGCATACCGGGACAGGGGAACACTGAAGCTTTCTTT
-	TRBV5-1	-	TRBJ2-2	18	CASSFYRQGGIGTGELFF	TGCGCCAGCAGCTTTTACCGTCAGGGGGGCATAGGGACCGGGGAGCTGTTTTTT
TRBD1	TRBV24-1	-	TRBJ1-2	14	CATSAGAAGTDYTF	TGTGCCACCAGTGCAGGGGCAGCAGGGACAGACTACACCTTC
-	TRBV6-1	-	TRBJ1-1	20	CASSEEAVGGASHLNTEAFF	TGTGCCAGCAGTGAAGAGGCGGTGGGGGGGGCGAGCCACCTGAACACTGAAGCTTTCTTT
TRBD2	TRBV3-1/TRBV3-2	few	TRBJ2-2	17	CASSHQLAGKTTGELFF	TGTGCCAGCAGCCACCAACTAGCGGGGAAAACCACCGGGGAGCTGTTTTTT
-	TRBV14	once	TRBJ2-3	15	CASSQEEGPTDTQYF	TGTGCCAGCAGCCAAGAGGAGGGACCCACAGATACGCAGTATTTT
TRBD1	TRBV5-4	few	TRBJ1-6	15	CASSLTGGGNSPLHF	TGTGCCAGCAGCCTGACAGGGGGCGGTAATTCACCCCTCCACTTT
-	TRBV29-1	-	TRBJ2-4	13	CSVVPGFKNIQYF	TGCAGCGTTGTACCGGGGTTCAAAAACATTCAGTACTTC
-	TRBV5-4	-	TRBJ1-2	15	CASSLAEGYLYGYTF	TGTGCCAGCAGCTTGGCCGAGGGTTACCTCTATGGCTACACCTTC
TRBD2	TRBV5-1	few	TRBJ2-1	16	CASSSTSGIRYNEQFF	TGCGCCAGCAGCTCGACTAGCGGGATTCGGTACAATGAGCAGTTCTTC
TRBD1	TRBV5-1	-	TRBJ1-3	15	CASSLEGATGNTIYF	TGCGCCAGCAGCTTGGAGGGGGCTACTGGAAACACCATATATTTT
-	TRBV7-2	-	TRBJ1-5	16	CASSLVSAVINQPQHF	TGTGCCAGCAGCTTAGTTTCCGCAGTTATCAATCAGCCCCAGCATTTT
-	TRBV27	-	TRBJ1-5	15	CASSLQGRNNQPQHF	TGTGCCAGCAGTTTACAGGGGCGTAACAATCAGCCCCAGCATTTT
TRBD2	TRBV11-1	-	TRBJ2-1	16	CASSSTGTSGGNEQFF	TGTGCCAGCAGCTCAACCGGGACTAGCGGGGGGAATGAGCAGTTCTTC
TRBD2	TRBV18	few	TRBJ2-1	15	CASSPTSGEYNEQFF	TGTGCCAGCTCACCGACTAGCGGGGAATACAATGAGCAGTTCTTC
-	TRBV14	once	TRBJ2-1	13	CASSSTQRREQFF	TGTGCCAGCAGCTCAACACAGAGAAGGGAGCAGTTCTTC
-	TRBV9	-	TRBJ2-5	12	CASNQGSETQYF	TGTGCCAGCAACCAGGGTTCAGAGACCCAGTACTTC
TRBD2	TRBV24-1	-	TRBJ2-1	17	CATSDPGLAGGRDEQFF	TGTGCCACCAGTGACCCGGGACTAGCGGGGGGCCGTGATGAGCAGTTCTTC
-	TRBV12-5	-	TRBJ1-5	14	CASGTGEGREPQHF	TGTGCTAGTGGCACCGGGGAGGGGAGGGAGCCCCAGCATTTT
-	TRBV2	-	TRBJ2-7	14	CASRGHVLSYEQYF	TGTGCCAGCAGGGGCCACGTTCTATCCTACGAGCAGTACTTC
-	TRBV18	few	TRBJ2-7	13	CASSPQGWSEQYF	TGTGCCAGCTCACCCCAGGGCTGGAGCGAGCAGTACTTC
TRBD1	TRBV5-8	-	TRBJ1-6	16	CASSPRQGAYNSPLHF	TGTGCCAGCAGCCCCAGACAGGGGGCTTATAATTCACCCCTCCACTTT
-	TRBV7-9	-	TRBJ1-1	15	CASSLVSQGDTEAFF	TGTGCCAGCAGCCTCGTGTCCCAAGGGGACACTGAAGCTTTCTTT
-	TRBV30	-	TRBJ2-1	13	CAWSVRGYNEQFF	TGTGCCTGGAGTGTACGGGGGTACAATGAGCAGTTCTTC
TRBD1	TRBV30	-	TRBJ1-6	13	CAWATGDPSPLHF	TGTGCCTGGGCGACAGGGGATCCCTCACCCCTCCACTTT
-	TRBV28	-	TRBJ1-1	15	CASSLAGLLNTEAFF	TGTGCCAGCAGTTTAGCAGGACTCTTGAACACTGAAGCTTTCTTT
TRBD2	TRBV5-1	-	TRBJ2-1	15	CASSPLAGGATEQFF	TGCGCCAGCAGCCCTCTAGCGGGGGGAGCTACTGAGCAGTTCTTC
TRBD1	TRBV5-4	once	TRBJ1-6	17	CASRSYSGTGVNSPLHF	TGTGCCAGCAGATCTTACTCCGGGACAGGGGTTAATTCACCCCTCCACTTT